These 8 T cell receptor beta chains share one sample of origin, sequenced in a study of blood T cells in healthy people across ages. The second PCR ran roughly 6 to 11 cycles with a sample-barcoded 5' primer and J-beta primers. TCRdb fed the 5' RACE reads into MiXCR, producing one record per CDR3 protein. The sample has some 1.5 million distinct CDR3 sequences, 28% seen once. Sequencing was performed on blood. The receptors here all came from a woman aged 30 to 39 in good health.

Comments on this clonotype: Germline and junction disagree at one end, which may indicate a read error. The chain has TRBV13 and TRBJ2-5; no clear D. This CDR3 region has 14 residues. The germline V gene has CDR1 PRHDT and CDR2 FYEKMQ (reference sequence). The chain's CDR3 is CASRAAGYQETQYF. DNA of the CDR3: TGTGCCAGCAGGGCCGCCGGGTACCAAGAGACTCAGTACTTC.

Comment on this clonotype: This may arise from a read error, as a much more abundant clone is one base away. The V and J genes are TRBV30 and TRBJ1-2; a weak D match, TRBD1 (5 bases). This CDR3 comprises 14 residues. V lost 3 bases to trimming and J lost 5 bases, with 16 bases between them. In germline, CDR1 is GTSNPN, CDR2 SVGIG (reference sequence). The CDR3 DNA reads TGTGCCTGGAGGTCAGTGGACACATCGTATGGCTACACCTTC. It specifies CAWRSVDTSYGYTF. Full variable domain (outside the CDR3, taken from reference TRBV30 and TRBJ1-2): SQTIHQWPATLVQPVGSPLSLECTVEGTSNPNLYWYRQAAGRGLQLLFYSVGIGQISSEVPQNLSASRPQDRQFILSSKKLLLSDSGFYLCAWRSVDTSYGYTFGSGTRLTVV.

In its sample, this clonotype was seen once. Mismatch with germline at one junction end may stem from a read error. The gene calls are TRBV27 and TRBJ2-3, with 10 bases aligning to TRBD2. The CDR3 sequence is 15 residues long. Germline V gives CDR1 MNHEY, CDR2 SMNVEV (reference sequence). CDR3 sequence (DNA): TGTGCCTGCAGCAGCGGGGGGGCGGGCACAGATACGCAGTATTTT. Its protein is CACSSGGAGTDTQYF.

This clonotype has just one count. The chain couples TRBV29-1 to TRBJ1-1, with D possibly being TRBD1 (6 bases). The germline V and J ends were trimmed by 1 base and 5 bases, with 14 bases remaining between them. Germline lookup yields CDR1 SQVTM and CDR2 ANQGSEA. The CDR3 is 14 residues long. The CDR3 reads CSVEVGGGWTEAFF. CDR3 in DNA: TGCAGCGTTGAAGTAGGGGGGGGTTGGACTGAAGCTTTCTTT.

The CDR3 loop is CASSLRSLGTIFNEQFF. CDR3 coding DNA: TGTGCCAGCAGTTTACGATCCCTCGGGACTATTTTTAATGAGCAGTTCTTC. The chain recombines TRBV7-2 with TRBJ2-1, with 7 nucleotides matching TRBD2. The CDR3 runs 17 residues. J gave up 7 bases and V 6 bases, and 18 bases lay outside the gene matches. Germline V lookup: CDR1 SGHTA, CDR2 FQGNSA.

J is TRBJ2-1 and V is TRBV14, with 13 nucleotides matching TRBD2. The CDR3 consists of 14 residues. Germline assignment: CDR1 SGHDN and CDR2 FVKESK. The V gene end was trimmed by 5 bases and the J gene end by 8 bases; junction bases not matched to a gene: 3. CDR3 in amino acids: CASSWGLAGYEQFF. The CDR3, as DNA: TGTGCCAGCAGCTGGGGACTAGCGGGATATGAGCAGTTCTTC.

With respect to this clonotype: Just one base apart from a much larger clone, this may be a read error. DNA for the CDR3: TGTGCCAGCAGCGTGGACCCCAATGAGCAGTACTTC. It codes for CASSVDPNEQYF. The gene calls are TRBV7-6 and TRBJ2-4; D is ambiguous. Per germline, CDR1 SGHVS and CDR2 FNYEAQ. The CDR3 consists of 12 residues. The V gene lost 5 bases and the J gene lost 13 bases, with 15 bases spanning the gap. The full variable domain, its missing parts supplied by reference TRBV7-6 and TRBJ2-4, is GAGVSQSPRYKVTKRGQDVALRCDPISGHVSLYWYRQALGQGPEFLTYFNYEAQQDKSGLPNDRFSAERPEGSISTLTIQRTEQRDSAMYRCASSVDPNEQYFGAGTRLSVL.

This clonotype has a handful of counts. CDR3 DNA: TGTGCCAGCAGTGGCGACAGGGGGCACGAGCAGTACTTC. Protein sequence: CASSGDRGHEQYF. The chain uses TRBV2 and TRBJ2-7; 10 nucleotides line up with TRBD1. V shed 4 bases and J 5 bases; nucleotides not matched to a gene: 2. CDR1 is SNHLY and CDR2 is FYNNEI in the germline V gene. The CDR3 loop spans 13 amino acids.